This T cell receptor beta chain was recorded in a study of early stage breast cancer tumors. Turning to the study itself: Invasive lobular carcinomas made up about 35% of the 12 ER+/PR+/HER2- tumors.

In germline, CDR1 is SGDLS, CDR2 YYNGEE. V gave up 3 bases and J gave up 2 bases; unmatched junction bases: 7. The CDR3 is made up of 15 amino acids. Produced via immunoSEQ multiplex PCR; TCRdb's table is partial and in-frame only. Counted here are 70,000 or so clones, 80% occurring once; the ten biggest clones make up approximately 4.5%. V usage is TRBV9 and J usage is TRBJ2-7; TRBD1 matches 8 bases. The source of this sequence is a person aged 35-55 years with breast cancer. What was sequenced was blood. The CDR3 here is CASSAGQGLTYEQYF. CDR3 DNA sequence: TGTGCCAGCAGCGCCGGACAGGGATTGACCTACGAGCAGTACTTC.